This T cell receptor beta chain was retrieved from a study of OX40 agonist ivuxolimab in advanced cancers. Findings and limits, study-wide: Also present in some nonresponders was a low level of normalized T-cell clonal expansion. By week 6 at 0.1 to 3.0 mg/kg, blood CD4+ and CD8+ T cells had expanded clonally.

Of note for this clone: Its antigen is currently unknown.

The CDR3 contains 18 residues. CDR1 is SGHNT, CDR2 YYREEE, per germline (reference sequence). V lost 0 bases and J lost 5; bases outside the gene matches: 9. Clones were read by immunoSEQ multiplex PCR, and TCRdb kept only the in-frame ones, dropping some. The sample lists approximately 24,000 clones, approximately 85% occurring once. Exclusion applied to patients with autoimmune disease history or systemic immunosuppression. Sampled blood was obtained at baseline, cycle 4 day 1, and cycle 7 day 1. The receptor was isolated from an adult with an advanced solid tumor such as melanoma, head and neck, liver or kidney cancer. The sequencing used CD4+ or CD8+ T cells sorted from blood, collected in a trial of the OX40 agonist ivuxolimab. The chain joins TRBV5-4 to TRBJ2-1; 12 nucleotides align to TRBD2. The CDR3 protein is CASSLAWTSGASNNEQFF. The CDR3 bases are TGTGCCAGCAGCTTGGCTTGGACTAGCGGGGCTTCGAACAATGAGCAGTTCTTC.